This T cell receptor beta chain was sequenced in a study of blood T cell repertoires in COVID-19. The wider study: The United States, Italy and Spain provided the acute and convalescent COVID-19 samples. Sources were T cells, B-cell-depleted T cells, or PBMCs; the material itself was cDNA or gDNA.

The germline V and J ends were trimmed by 2 bases and 4 bases, with 15 bases remaining between them. The CDR3 is 16 residues long. In germline, CDR1 is SGDLS, CDR2 YYNGEE. In the original analysis: The authors estimated nucleated cell counts from reference gene primer amplification. Here immunoSEQ multiplex PCR was the method, and the copy in TCRdb shows in-frame clones only, minus some. For V, J and clone size, that table is used; D and trimming come from the DNA. The data contain about 160,000 clones, around 77% of them singletons. The chain links TRBV9 to TRBJ2-2; the D gene is possibly TRBD1 (6 bases). This TCR derives from a man aged 65-85 years with acute or convalescent COVID-19. Sequenced sample: peripheral blood. The CDR3 region is CASSVSRQASTGELFF. DNA of the CDR3: TGTGCCAGCAGCGTCTCCCGACAGGCGTCCACCGGGGAGCTGTTTTTT.